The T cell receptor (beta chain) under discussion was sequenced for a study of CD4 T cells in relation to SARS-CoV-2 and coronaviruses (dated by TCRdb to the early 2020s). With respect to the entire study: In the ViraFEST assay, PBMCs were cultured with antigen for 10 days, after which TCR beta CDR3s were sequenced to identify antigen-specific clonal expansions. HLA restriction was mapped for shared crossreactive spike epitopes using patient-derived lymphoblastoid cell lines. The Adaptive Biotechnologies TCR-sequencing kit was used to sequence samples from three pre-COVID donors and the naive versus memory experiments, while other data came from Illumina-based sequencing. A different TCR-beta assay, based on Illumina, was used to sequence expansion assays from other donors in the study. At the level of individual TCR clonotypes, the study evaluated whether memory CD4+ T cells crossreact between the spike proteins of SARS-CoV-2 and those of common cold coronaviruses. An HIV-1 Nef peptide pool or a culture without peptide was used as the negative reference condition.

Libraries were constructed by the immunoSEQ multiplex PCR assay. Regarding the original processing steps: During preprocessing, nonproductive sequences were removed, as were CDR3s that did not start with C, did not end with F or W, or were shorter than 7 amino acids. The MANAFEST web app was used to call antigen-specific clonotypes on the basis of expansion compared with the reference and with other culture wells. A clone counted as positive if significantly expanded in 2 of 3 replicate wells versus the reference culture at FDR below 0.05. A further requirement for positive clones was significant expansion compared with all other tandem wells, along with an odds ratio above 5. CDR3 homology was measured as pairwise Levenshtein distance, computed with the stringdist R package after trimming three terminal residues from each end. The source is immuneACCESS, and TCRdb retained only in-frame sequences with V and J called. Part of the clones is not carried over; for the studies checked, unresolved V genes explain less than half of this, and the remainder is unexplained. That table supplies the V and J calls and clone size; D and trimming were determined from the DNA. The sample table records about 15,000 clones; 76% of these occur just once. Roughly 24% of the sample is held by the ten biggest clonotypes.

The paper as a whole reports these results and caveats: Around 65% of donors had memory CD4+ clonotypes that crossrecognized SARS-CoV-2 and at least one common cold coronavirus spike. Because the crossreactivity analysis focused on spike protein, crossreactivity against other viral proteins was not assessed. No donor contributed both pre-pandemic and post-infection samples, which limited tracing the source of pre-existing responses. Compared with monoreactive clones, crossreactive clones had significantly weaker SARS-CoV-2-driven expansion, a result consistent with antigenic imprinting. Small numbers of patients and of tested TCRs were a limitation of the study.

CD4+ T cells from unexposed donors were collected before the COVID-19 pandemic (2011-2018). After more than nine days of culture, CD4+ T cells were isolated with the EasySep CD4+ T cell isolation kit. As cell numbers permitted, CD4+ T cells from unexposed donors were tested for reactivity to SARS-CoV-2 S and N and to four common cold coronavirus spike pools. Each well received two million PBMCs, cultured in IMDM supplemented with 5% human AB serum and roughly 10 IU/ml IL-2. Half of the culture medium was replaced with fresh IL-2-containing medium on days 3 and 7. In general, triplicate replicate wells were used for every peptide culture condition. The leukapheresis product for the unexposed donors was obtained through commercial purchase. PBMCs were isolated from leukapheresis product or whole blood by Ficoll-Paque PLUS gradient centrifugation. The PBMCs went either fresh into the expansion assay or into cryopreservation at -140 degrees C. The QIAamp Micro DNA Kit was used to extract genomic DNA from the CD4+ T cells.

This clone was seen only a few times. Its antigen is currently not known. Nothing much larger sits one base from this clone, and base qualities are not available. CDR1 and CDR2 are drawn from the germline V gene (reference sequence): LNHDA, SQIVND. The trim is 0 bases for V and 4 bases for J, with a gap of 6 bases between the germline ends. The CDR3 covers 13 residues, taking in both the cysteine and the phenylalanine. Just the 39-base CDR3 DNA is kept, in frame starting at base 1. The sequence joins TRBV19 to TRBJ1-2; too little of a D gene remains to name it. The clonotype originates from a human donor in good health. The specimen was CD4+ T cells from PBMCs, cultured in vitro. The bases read TGTGCCAGTAGTATAGACGGTCTCTATGGCTACACCTTC. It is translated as CASSIDGLYGYTF.